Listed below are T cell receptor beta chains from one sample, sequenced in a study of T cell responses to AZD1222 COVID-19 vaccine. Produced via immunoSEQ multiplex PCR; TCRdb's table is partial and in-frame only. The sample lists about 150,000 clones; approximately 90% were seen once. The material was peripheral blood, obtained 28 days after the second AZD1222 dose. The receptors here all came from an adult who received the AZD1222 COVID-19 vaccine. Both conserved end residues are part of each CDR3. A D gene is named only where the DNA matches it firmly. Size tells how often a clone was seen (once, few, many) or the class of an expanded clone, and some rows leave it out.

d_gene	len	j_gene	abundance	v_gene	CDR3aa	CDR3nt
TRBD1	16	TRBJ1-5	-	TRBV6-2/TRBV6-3	CASSGQGRYSNQPQHF	TGTGCCAGCAGTGGACAGGGGCGATATAGCAATCAGCCCCAGCATTTT
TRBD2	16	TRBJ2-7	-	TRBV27	CASSLTSSGGYYEQYF	TGTGCCAGCAGTTTGACGAGCAGCGGGGGCTACTACGAGCAGTACTTC
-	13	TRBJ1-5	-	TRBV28	CAILKDSNQPQHF	TGTGCCATCCTAAAAGACAGCAATCAGCCCCAGCATTTT
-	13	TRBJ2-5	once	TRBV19	CASGTLRGETQYF	TGTGCCAGTGGAACCCTAAGGGGGGAGACCCAGTACTTC
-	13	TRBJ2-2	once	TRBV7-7	CASSSTVTGELFF	TGTGCCAGCAGCTCGACAGTCACCGGGGAGCTGTTTTTT
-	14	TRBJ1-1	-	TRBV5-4	CASSLAVTGTEAFF	TGTGCCAGCAGCTTGGCAGTGACGGGGACTGAAGCTTTCTTT
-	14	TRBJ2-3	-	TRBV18	CASSLAGSTDTQYF	TGTGCCAGCTCACTGGCCGGGAGCACAGATACGCAGTATTTT
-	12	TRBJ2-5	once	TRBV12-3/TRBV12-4	CASSLIQETQYF	TGTGCCAGCAGTTTGATCCAAGAGACCCAGTACTTC
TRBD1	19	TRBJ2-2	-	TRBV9	CASSVRPLRQGVNTGELFF	TGTGCCAGCAGCGTAAGGCCCCTAAGACAGGGGGTGAACACCGGGGAGCTGTTTTTT
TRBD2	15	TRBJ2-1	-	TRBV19	CASKERGTLYNEQFF	TGTGCCAGTAAGGAGCGGGGGACCCTTTACAATGAGCAGTTCTTC
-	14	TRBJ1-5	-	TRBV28	CAIRRGVYNQPQHF	TGTGCCATCCGTCGGGGAGTTTACAATCAGCCCCAGCATTTT
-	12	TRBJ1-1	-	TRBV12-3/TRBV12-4	CASSFTGKVAFF	TGTGCCAGCAGTTTTACCGGGAAGGTAGCTTTCTTT
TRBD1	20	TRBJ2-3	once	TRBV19	CASSSGGTGAIPSHTDTQYF	TGTGCCAGTAGTAGTGGGGGGACAGGAGCCATCCCCAGTCACACAGATACGCAGTATTTT
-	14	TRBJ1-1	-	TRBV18	CASSPVKGQLEAFF	TGTGCCAGCTCACCGGTCAAAGGACAGCTTGAAGCTTTCTTT
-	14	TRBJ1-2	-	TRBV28	CASSPQAYNYGYTF	TGTGCCAGCAGTCCACAGGCCTATAACTATGGCTACACCTTC
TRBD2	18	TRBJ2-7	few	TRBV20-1	CSASEDGTSGSWEYEQYF	TGCAGTGCTAGTGAGGATGGGACTAGCGGGAGTTGGGAGTACGAGCAGTACTTC
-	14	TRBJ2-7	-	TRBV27	CASSLSGDRSQQYF	TGTGCCAGCAGTTTATCGGGGGATAGGTCACAGCAGTACTTC
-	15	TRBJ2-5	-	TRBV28	CASSTDLQGQETQYF	TGTGCCAGCAGTACCGACCTCCAGGGCCAAGAGACCCAGTACTTC
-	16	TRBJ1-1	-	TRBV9	CASSPGSGQSNTEAFF	TGTGCCAGCAGCCCCGGCTCGGGACAATCGAACACTGAAGCTTTCTTT
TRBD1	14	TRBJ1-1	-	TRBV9	CASSVTGQNTEAFF	TGTGCCAGCAGCGTGACAGGGCAGAACACTGAAGCTTTCTTT
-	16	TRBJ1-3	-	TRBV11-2	CATSRGRGGSGNTIYF	TGTGCCACCTCCCGGGGCAGGGGAGGATCTGGAAACACCATATATTTT
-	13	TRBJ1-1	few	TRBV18	CASSPQPNTEAFF	TGTGCCAGCTCACCACAGCCTAACACTGAAGCTTTCTTT
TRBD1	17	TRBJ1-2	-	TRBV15	CATSRGTGAKANYGYTF	TGTGCCACCAGCAGGGGGACAGGGGCCAAAGCTAACTATGGCTACACCTTC
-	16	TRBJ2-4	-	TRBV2	CASSDGERIAKNIQYF	TGTGCCAGCAGTGATGGGGAACGAATAGCCAAAAACATTCAGTACTTC
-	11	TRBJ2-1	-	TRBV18	CASSPKREQFF	TGTGCCAGCTCACCAAAACGAGAGCAGTTCTTC
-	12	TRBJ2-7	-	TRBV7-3	CASSDYVYEQYF	TGTGCCAGCAGCGACTATGTCTACGAGCAGTACTTC
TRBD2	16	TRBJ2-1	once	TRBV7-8	CASSLPFAGGRDEQFF	TGTGCCAGCAGCCTACCATTCGCGGGGGGGCGGGATGAGCAGTTCTTC
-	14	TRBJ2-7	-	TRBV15	CATSRVGRSYEQYF	TGTGCCACCAGCAGAGTAGGCAGATCCTACGAGCAGTACTTC
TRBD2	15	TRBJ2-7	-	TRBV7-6	CASSLGGGAGVEQYF	TGTGCCAGCAGCCTCGGCGGGGGGGCCGGGGTCGAGCAGTACTTC
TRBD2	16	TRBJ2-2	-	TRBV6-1	CASSEAWAGGFGELFF	TGTGCCAGCAGTGAAGCGTGGGCGGGAGGTTTCGGGGAGCTGTTTTTT
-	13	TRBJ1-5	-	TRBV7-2	CASSSIRDQPQHF	TGTGCCAGCAGCTCCATCAGGGATCAGCCCCAGCATTTT
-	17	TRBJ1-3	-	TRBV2	CASSEADGTSSGNTIYF	TGTGCCAGCAGTGAAGCGGACGGGACCTCCTCTGGAAACACCATATATTTT
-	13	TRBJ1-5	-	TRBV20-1	CSASAGVSQPQHF	TGCAGTGCAAGTGCGGGGGTAAGCCAGCCCCAGCATTTT
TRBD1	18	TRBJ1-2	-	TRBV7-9	CASSLVARTGGPFDGYTF	TGTGCCAGCAGCTTAGTAGCTCGGACAGGGGGCCCTTTCGATGGCTACACCTTC
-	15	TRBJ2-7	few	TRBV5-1	CASSLGDSGAYEQYF	TGCGCCAGCAGCTTAGGGGACTCAGGGGCTTACGAGCAGTACTTC
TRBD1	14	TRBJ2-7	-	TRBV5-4	CASSHRGKPYEQYF	TGTGCCAGCAGCCACAGGGGAAAACCCTACGAGCAGTACTTC
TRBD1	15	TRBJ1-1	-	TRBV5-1	CASNADRGRGTEAFF	TGCGCCAGCAACGCCGACAGGGGACGGGGCACTGAAGCTTTCTTT
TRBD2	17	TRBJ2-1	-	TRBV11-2	CASSSARVGLVNNEQFF	TGTGCCAGCAGCTCCGCAAGGGTTGGACTAGTCAACAATGAGCAGTTCTTC
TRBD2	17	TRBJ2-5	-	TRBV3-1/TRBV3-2	CASSQSSSGGTRETQYF	TGTGCCAGCAGCCAAAGTAGCAGCGGGGGTACGAGAGAGACCCAGTACTTC
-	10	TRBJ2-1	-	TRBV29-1	CGAVRNEQFF	TGCGGCGCCGTGCGGAATGAGCAGTTCTTC
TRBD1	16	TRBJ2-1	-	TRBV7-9	CASSPIDRVPVDEQFF	TGTGCCAGCAGCCCTATAGACAGGGTACCCGTGGATGAGCAGTTCTTC
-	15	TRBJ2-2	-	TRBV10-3	CAIRVEGQMTGELFF	TGTGCCATCAGGGTCGAGGGACAAATGACCGGGGAGCTGTTTTTT
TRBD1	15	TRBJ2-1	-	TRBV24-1	CATSRTGGYYNEQFF	TGTGCCACCAGTAGGACAGGGGGCTACTACAATGAGCAGTTCTTC
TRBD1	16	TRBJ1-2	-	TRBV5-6	CASSFTNRGGRYGYTF	TGTGCCAGCAGCTTCACCAACAGGGGCGGGAGATATGGCTACACCTTC
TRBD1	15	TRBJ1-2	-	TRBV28	CASITGTGTFYGYTF	TGTGCCAGCATAACCGGGACAGGGACTTTTTATGGCTACACCTTC
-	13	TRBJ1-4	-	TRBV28	CAIRRGENEKLFF	TGTGCCATCCGAAGGGGGGAAAATGAAAAACTGTTTTTT
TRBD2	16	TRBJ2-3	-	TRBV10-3	CAIRTSGRDSTDTQYF	TGTGCCATCAGGACTAGCGGGAGGGATAGCACAGATACGCAGTATTTT
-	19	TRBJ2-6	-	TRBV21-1	CASSKPRDRARSGANVLTF	TGTGCCAGCAGCAAACCCCGGGACAGGGCTCGTTCTGGGGCCAACGTCCTGACTTTC
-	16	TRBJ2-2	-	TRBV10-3	CAISESRSTNTGELFF	TGTGCCATCAGTGAGTCAAGGTCTACTAACACCGGGGAGCTGTTTTTT
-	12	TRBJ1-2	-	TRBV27	CASSLDGYGYTF	TGTGCCAGCAGTCTAGACGGTTATGGCTACACCTTC